This T cell receptor (beta chain) came from a study of T cell responses to AZD1222 COVID-19 vaccine. Notes on the study in general: Receipt of two AZD1222 doses was followed by a rise in Spike-specific TCR breadth and depth. Clonal diversity may have been underestimated in mostly white British donors.

Details on this clone: The antigen remains unidentified.

The ends lost 0 bases at V and 0 bases at J; junction bases unmatched: 0. This CDR3 has 15 residues. Germline V gene lookup returns CDR1 SGDLS and CDR2 YYNGEE. Method: immunoSEQ multiplex PCR; TCRdb's copy keeps in-frame clones and lacks some. This table has 120,000 or so clones, roughly 89% appearing once. Sequences were derived from peripheral blood, sampled on day 0 of MenACWY control vaccination. V and J are TRBV9 and TRBJ1-3, with 7 bases fitting TRBD1. The receptor's source is an adult in good health. CDR3 residues: CASSVGDSSGNTIYF. CDR3 bases: TGTGCCAGCAGCGTAGGGGACAGCTCTGGAAACACCATATATTTT. Drawing the rest from reference TRBV9 and TRBJ1-3, the complete variable domain is DSGVTQTPKHLITATGQRVTLRCSPRSGDLSVYWYQQSLDQGLQFLIQYYNGEERAKGNILERFSAQQFPDLHSELNLSSLELGDSALYFCASSVGDSSGNTIYFGEGSWLTVV.